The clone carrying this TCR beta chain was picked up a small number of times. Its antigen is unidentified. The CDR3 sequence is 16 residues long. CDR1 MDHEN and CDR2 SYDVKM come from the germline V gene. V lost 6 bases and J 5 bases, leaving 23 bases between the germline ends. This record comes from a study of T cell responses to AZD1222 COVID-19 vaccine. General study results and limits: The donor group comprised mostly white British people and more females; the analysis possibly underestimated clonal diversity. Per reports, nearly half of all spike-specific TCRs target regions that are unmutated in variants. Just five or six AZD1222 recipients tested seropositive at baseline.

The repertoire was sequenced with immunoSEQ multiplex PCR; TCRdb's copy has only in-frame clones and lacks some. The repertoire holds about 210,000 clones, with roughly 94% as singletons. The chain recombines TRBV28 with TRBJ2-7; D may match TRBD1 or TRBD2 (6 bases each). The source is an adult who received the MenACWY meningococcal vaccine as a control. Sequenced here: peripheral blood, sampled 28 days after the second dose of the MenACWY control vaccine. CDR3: CASSRPLGAGLNEQYF. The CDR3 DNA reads TGTGCCAGCAGCCGACCACTGGGGGCGGGGTTGAACGAGCAGTACTTC.